This T cell receptor (beta chain) was sequenced during a study of T cell repertoires in cytomegalovirus infection. Study-wide background: Selection of CMV epitopes for the study included recently identified HLA-C-restricted and well-studied HLA-B-restricted ones. An indication of both CMV infection and matching HLA type came from public TCR beta signatures.

TCRdb passed the reads through MiXCR, listing each CDR3 protein once. The sample records about 830,000 distinct CDR3 sequences, approximately 29% being singletons. This clonotype has more than one count but fewer than ten. Its antigen is currently unknown. V gave up 1 base and J gave up 5 bases, with 14 bases separating them. Germline assignment: CDR1 SGHVS and CDR2 FQNEAQ. The CDR3 sequence is 15 residues long. The chain combines TRBV7-8 with TRBJ1-2; tentatively, D is TRBD1 (5 bases). The sample consisted of cultured CD8+ T cells from PBMCs, taken from culture after CMV antigen stimulation. The receptor was isolated from a human donor in good health (CMV status not recorded). Some clones in this sample may be carry-over from other donors' samples. The CDR3 DNA reads TGTGCCAGCAGCTTAGAAGGAGGGGCGGCTTATGGCTACACCTTC. Translating it yields CASSLEGGAAYGYTF.